Below are 28 T cell receptor beta chains sequenced from a single sample in a study of CD8+ T cells in alopecia areata (dated by TCRdb to 2017 to 2018). The library was made by the immunoSEQ multiplex PCR assay. RNA was extracted from all samples and reverse transcribed into cDNA as template for TCR sequencing. As stored in TCRdb, this immuneACCESS dataset retains in-frame rearrangements with V and J assigned. A fraction of the clones does not appear; measured against another copy, unresolved V genes explain less than half of the discrepancy, and the remainder lacks a known reason. This sample gives some 170,000 clones in total; 58% of them show up just once. 16% of the sample is in the top ten clones. The treatment or condition label, as the study defines it: oral pan-JAK inhibitor, 5-10 mg twice daily. This material consisted of CD4+ T cells sorted from blood, taken around week 55, from a patient treated with tofacitinib. The source is a human donor with alopecia areata.

This rearrangement joins TRBV4-2 to TRBJ2-6, with D uncertain. CDR1 is LGHNA and CDR2 is YNFKEQ in the germline V gene. V was pared by 0 bases and J by 0 bases, with 6 bases between. CDR3 length: 16 residues. As DNA, the CDR3 is TGTGCCAGCAGCCAAGATGTGCTCTCTGGGGCCAACGTCCTGACTTTC. Protein product: CASSQDVLSGANVLTF.

The J gene is TRBJ2-5, the V gene TRBV2, with TRBD1 matching over 9 bases. The germline V gene encodes CDR1 SNHLY and CDR2 FYNNEI. With 6 bases clipped from V and 4 bases from J, the junction kept 9 bases outside the gene matches. The CDR3 sequence is 15 residues long. The CDR3 loop reads CASRATGGERETQYF. The CDR3 bases are TGTGCCAGCAGGGCCACAGGGGGCGAGAGAGAGACCCAGTACTTC.

The table lists this clone with a few counts. The rearrangement links TRBV29-1 to TRBJ2-3; D remains ambiguous. V lost 7 bases and J 2 bases, leaving 13 bases between the germline ends. The CDR3 is made up of 13 amino acids. The germline V gene encodes CDR1 SQVTM and CDR2 ANQGSEA. The CDR3 reads CSARRLLTDTQYF. The DNA for the CDR3 is TGCAGCGCCCGGCGGCTACTCACAGATACGCAGTATTTT.

The chain carries TRBV4-1 and TRBJ1-5; D gene unclear. V lost 3 bases, J lost 9 bases, and 9 bases lay in between. Germline lookup yields CDR1 MGHRA and CDR2 YSYEKL. This CDR3 spans 12 amino acids. DNA for the CDR3: TGCGCCAGCAGCCAGCACGAGGGGCCCCAGCATTTT. Its translation is CASSQHEGPQHF.

The chain couples TRBV19 to TRBJ1-4; tentatively, D is TRBD1 (6 bases). Per the germline V gene, CDR1 is LNHDA and CDR2 is SQIVND (reference sequence). The length of the CDR3 is 15 residues. V dropped 2 bases and J dropped 5 bases, with 12 bases sitting between them. CDR3 region: CASSISLGQNEKLFF. DNA for the CDR3: TGTGCCAGTAGTATATCCCTTGGACAGAATGAAAAACTGTTTTTT.

The J gene is TRBJ1-1, the V gene TRBV5-4, with a possible D match to TRBD1 (6 bases). V was trimmed by 3 bases and J by 1 base, leaving 7 bases between them. Germline V CDR1 and CDR2: SGHNT, YYREEE (reference sequence). CDR3 length: 13 residues. CDR3 bases: TGTGCCAGCAGCTCGACAGGGAACACTGAAGCTTTCTTT. Translated, it gives CASSSTGNTEAFF.

The chain joins TRBV14 to TRBJ1-4; D possibly corresponds to TRBD1 (5 bases). The CDR3 is 15 residues long. CDR1 is SGHDN and CDR2 is FVKESK in the germline V gene. The V gene lost 4 bases and the J gene lost 4 bases, with 13 bases spanning the gap. The CDR3, as DNA: TGTGCCAGCAGCCCTCAGGGAAGGAGTAATGAAAAACTGTTTTTT. This gives the protein CASSPQGRSNEKLFF.

This chain links TRBV4-1 with TRBJ2-7; TRBD1 matches at 9 bases. Germline CDR1 MGHRA, CDR2 YSYEKL. Trimming took 4 bases from V and 3 from J; bases not matched to a gene: 10. CDR3 length: 16 amino acids. CDR3 coding DNA: TGCGCCAGCAGCCCCGGCCCTGGGACAGGGAGCTACGAGCAGTACTTC. It yields the protein CASSPGPGTGSYEQYF.

The chain links TRBV18 to TRBJ2-3; D not certain. The CDR3 contains 14 residues. Germline-derived CDR1 and CDR2 are KGHSH and LQKENI. V lost 1 base and J lost 2, with 7 bases in between. The CDR3 region has the DNA TGTGCCAGCTCACCACAGGGAATCACAGATACGCAGTATTTT. It is translated as CASSPQGITDTQYF. The whole variable domain, filled in from reference TRBV18 and TRBJ2-3, reads NAGVMQNPRHLVRRRGQEARLRCSPMKGHSHVYWYRQLPEEGLKFMVYLQKENIIDESGMPKERFSAEFPKEGPSILRIQQVVRGDSAAYFCASSPQGITDTQYFGPGTRLTVL.

The chain uses TRBV9 and TRBJ1-2; 12 nucleotides line up with TRBD1. CDR3 length: 15 amino acids. V was clipped by 0 bases and J by 4 bases; unmatched bases: 1. Per germline, CDR1 SGDLS and CDR2 YYNGEE. The CDR3 reads CASSVEGQGAYGYTF. As DNA, the CDR3 is TGTGCCAGCAGCGTAGAGGGACAGGGGGCCTATGGCTACACCTTC.

This clone was observed a few times. The chain couples TRBV6-5 to TRBJ1-2, with D perhaps TRBD1 (5 bases). This CDR3 is 13 amino acids long. CDR1 and CDR2 from the germline V gene are MNHEY and SVGAGI. Trimming removed 10 bases at V and 8 bases at J, with 20 bases between. CDR3 coding DNA: TGTGCCACCGCTCGGTCTTCTGGGGACGGCTACACCTTC. This codes for CATARSSGDGYTF.

The chain carries TRBV29-1 and TRBJ2-7; tentatively, D is TRBD2 (6 bases). Trimming left V 4 bases short and J 7 bases short, with 11 bases between. The CDR3 has 11 residues. The V gene's germline CDR1 is SQVTM and CDR2 ANQGSEA. For the CDR3, the DNA is TGCAGCGTTGGGGGCGGGGAAGAGCAGTACTTC. This codes for CSVGGGEEQYF.

The chain employs TRBV30 and TRBJ2-5; TRBD1 is a possible D gene (6 bases). The DNA end is a closer match to TRBJ2-7, so the J assignment may be wrong. Germline values: CDR1 GTSNPN, CDR2 SVGIG (reference sequence). CDR3 length: 15 residues. The CDR3 loop reads CAWSVEPGVPYEQYF. The CDR3 DNA reads TGTGCCTGGAGTGTAGAGCCAGGGGTCCCCTACGAGCAGTACTTC.

V gene TRBV7-9 combines with J gene TRBJ2-7; D gene unclear. CDR3 length: 12 amino acids. With 2 bases removed from V and 6 bases from J, the gap between germline ends came to 8 bases. Germline CDR1 and CDR2: SEHNR and FQNEAQ (reference sequence). CDR3 sequence: CASSLLDGEQYF. For the CDR3, the DNA is TGTGCCAGCAGCTTATTGGACGGCGAGCAGTACTTC.

The chain carries TRBV5-1 and TRBJ2-7; tentative D call: TRBD1 (5 bases). The CDR3 is made up of 13 amino acids. The germline V gene encodes CDR1 SGHRS and CDR2 YFSETQ. V lost 4 bases and J lost 6, with 14 bases in between. The CDR3 loop reads CASSIARVGEQYF. CDR3 bases: TGCGCCAGCAGCATCGCCAGGGTAGGCGAGCAGTACTTC.

CDR3 DNA sequence: TGTGCCAGCAGCTTAACTAGGTCAGATACGCAGTATTTT. Encoded protein: CASSLTRSDTQYF. V is TRBV7-9 and J is TRBJ2-3; D is possibly TRBD2 (5 bases). Germline-derived CDR1 and CDR2 are SEHNR and FQNEAQ (reference sequence). V lost 2 bases, J lost 4 bases, and 7 bases lay in between. The CDR3 totals 13 residues.

The chain has TRBV30 and TRBJ2-1; D is perhaps TRBD1 or TRBD2 (6 bases each). The germline V and J ends were trimmed by 0 bases and 9 bases, with 15 bases remaining between them. This CDR3 comprises 14 residues. Germline V gene lookup returns CDR1 GTSNPN and CDR2 SVGIG (reference sequence). The CDR3 here is CAWSVIGGSAEQFF. In DNA, the CDR3 is TGTGCCTGGAGTGTCATCGGGGGCTCCGCTGAGCAGTTCTTC.

The chain couples TRBV30 to TRBJ1-1; 7 bases align to TRBD1. This CDR3 has 14 amino acids. Germline assignment: CDR1 GTSNPN and CDR2 SVGIG (reference sequence). The V segment lost 2 bases and the J segment 5 bases; nucleotides outside the gene matches: 8. DNA for the CDR3: TGTGCCTGGAGTAAACAGGGGCTTAGGACTGAAGCTTTCTTT. Translating gives CAWSKQGLRTEAFF.

The rearrangement joins TRBV4-2 to TRBJ2-5; D remains unclear. Germline-derived CDR1 and CDR2 are LGHNA and YNFKEQ. V lost 3 bases and J 5 bases, leaving 13 bases between the germline ends. The CDR3 has 14 residues. CDR3 DNA sequence: TGTGCCAGCAGCCAGGCCCGACAAAAGGAGACCCAGTACTTC. Its protein is CASSQARQKETQYF.

The chain is built from TRBV7-2 and TRBJ1-2; D not certain. Germline V gives CDR1 SGHTA, CDR2 FQGNSA. V lost 0 bases, J lost 2 bases, and 10 bases lay in between. The CDR3 extends over 15 amino acids. In DNA form, the CDR3 reads TGTGCCAGCAGCTTAGCGGGCACGGGCAACTATGGCTACACCTTC. This encodes CASSLAGTGNYGYTF. The full variable domain, completed using reference TRBV7-2 and TRBJ1-2, is GAGVSQSPSNKVTEKGKDVELRCDPISGHTALYWYRQSLGQGLEFLIYFQGNSAPDKSGLPSDRFSAERTGGSVSTLTIQRTQQEDSAVYLCASSLAGTGNYGYTFGSGTRLTVV.

In DNA, the CDR3 is TGTGCCTGGAGCGTACTCTACGCGAACACTGAAGCTTTCTTT. Amino acid sequence: CAWSVLYANTEAFF. The genes are TRBV30 and TRBJ1-1; no reliable D call. V lost 3 bases and J lost 1, with 12 bases in between. This CDR3 spans 14 amino acids. Germline CDR1 reads GTSNPN; CDR2 reads SVGIG (reference sequence).

This clone was detected a few times. The rearrangement joins TRBV29-1 to TRBJ1-2; D remains unclear. V was cut by 6 bases and J by 8 bases, with 13 bases left in between. This CDR3 spans 11 amino acids. The V gene's germline CDR1 is SQVTM and CDR2 ANQGSEA. CDR3 nucleotides: TGCAGCGTCCGAACCGGGGAGGGCTACACCTTC. It encodes CSVRTGEGYTF.

This sequence joins TRBV30 and TRBJ1-1, with unresolved D. Germline CDR1 reads GTSNPN; CDR2 reads SVGIG (reference sequence). The V and J ends lost 2 bases and 11 bases respectively, with 18 bases between them. The CDR3 is 13 residues long. In DNA form, the CDR3 reads TGTGCCTGGAGTCTCGGCCCTGTAGATTCGGCTTTCTTT. This codes for CAWSLGPVDSAFF.

The chain is built from TRBV5-1 and TRBJ1-5; weak D call: TRBD1 (5 bases). V was shortened by 4 bases and J by 3 bases, with 11 bases between the two germline ends. The CDR3 is 14 residues long. From germline, CDR1 is SGHRS and CDR2 YFSETQ. The CDR3 region has the DNA TGCGCCAGCAGCCCCGGACACCTCAATCAGCCCCAGCATTTT. Protein sequence: CASSPGHLNQPQHF.

The rearrangement joins TRBV5-6 to TRBJ2-1; D gene ambiguous. The germline gives CDR1 SGHDT, CDR2 YYEEEE. The V and J ends lost 0 bases and 4 bases respectively, with 11 bases between them. This CDR3 region has 15 residues. CDR3 sequence reads: CASSLVTLPYNEQFF. CDR3 DNA: TGTGCCAGCAGCTTGGTAACTCTTCCTTACAATGAGCAGTTCTTC.

V and J are TRBV11-2 and TRBJ1-3; unclear D gene. This CDR3 has 14 amino acids. Trimming took off 2 bases at V and 0 bases at J, with 5 bases between the two ends. Germline CDR1 reads SGHAT; CDR2 reads FQNNGV. The CDR3 nucleotides are TGTGCCAGCAGCTTATCAAGCTCTGGAAACACCATATATTTT. This encodes CASSLSSSGNTIYF.

The CDR3 is CASTGTGAFF. The CDR3 DNA sequence: TGTGCCAGCACCGGGACAGGCGCTTTCTTT. V and J are TRBV2 and TRBJ1-1, with TRBD1 matching 8 bases. Germline CDR1 SNHLY, CDR2 FYNNEI. The CDR3 extends over 10 amino acids. V shed 7 bases, J shed 11 bases, and the junction held 3 bases outside the gene matches.

This clone was counted only a few times. The rearrangement uses TRBV7-2 and TRBJ2-1; unclear D gene. V dropped 6 bases and J dropped 6 bases, with 9 bases sitting between them. The germline V gene encodes CDR1 SGHTA and CDR2 FQGNSA. This CDR3 has 12 residues. The CDR3 region is CASSLLFNEQFF. The CDR3 DNA is TGTGCCAGCAGTCTACTTTTCAATGAGCAGTTCTTC.